This record looks at one TCR beta chain sequence and its context. The sample is drawn from a study of blood T cell repertoires in COVID-19. Study context: Sites across the United States, Italy and Spain contributed samples from acute and convalescent COVID-19.

Trimming shortened V by 5 bases and J by 0 bases, and 14 bases separated the two germline ends. Germline CDR1 SNHLY, CDR2 FYNNEI. CDR3 size: 16 residues. Assay: immunoSEQ multiplex PCR; the TCRdb copy retains only in-frame clones and omits some. The sample contains more than 300,000 clones, roughly 87% of which appear only once. V is TRBV2 and J is TRBJ1-5; D is uncertain. The specimen sequenced was PBMCs or T cells enriched from blood (not recorded which). The source is a woman in her fifties or sixties who had recovered from COVID-19. CDR3 region: CASSSDTSFSNQPQHF. DNA for the CDR3: TGTGCCAGCAGTTCAGACACCTCCTTTAGCAATCAGCCCCAGCATTTT.